These 16 T cell receptor beta chains were all obtained from the same sample, sequenced in a study of blood T cells in healthy people across ages (dated by TCRdb to about 2015). Libraries were made using 5' RACE. Instrument on record: Illumina HiSeq 2500. A second PCR of about 7 to 12 cycles was run with a J-beta primer mix and a sample-barcoded 5' primer. The raw public reads went through TCRdb reprocessing: fastp at Q25, MiXCR clone calling, in-frame beta chains kept. When rows share a CDR3 protein, they turn into one entry using the most common DNA and genes. This sample has over a million distinct CDR3 sequences in its table, and less than 25% of those were observed once. Approximately 0.79% of the sample belongs to the ten largest clones. In addition, the sample was reused for a study of T cells of mothers and their children.

Sequencing input: blood. The receptor set was obtained from a girl aged 2-10 years in good health.

This clonotype has a handful of counts. The gene calls are TRBV5-1 and TRBJ2-5; D is undetermined. TRBJ2-1 matches the DNA end more closely, so the J call is doubtful. This CDR3 comprises 14 residues. Per the germline V gene, CDR1 is SGHRS and CDR2 is YFSETQ. DNA of the CDR3: TGCGCCAGCAGCTTGGAGACTGTCGCCAATGAGCAGTTCTTC. Its protein is CASSLETVANEQFF.

The chain couples TRBV6-2 or TRBV6-3 to TRBJ2-4; 10 bases match TRBD2. CDR1 is MNHEY, CDR2 SVGEGT, per germline. The CDR3 is made up of 17 amino acids. With 6 bases clipped from V and 0 bases from J, the junction kept 8 bases outside the gene matches. CDR3 nucleotide sequence: TGTGCCAGCAGCAAAGGACTAGCGGAAATAGCCAAAAACATTCAGTACTTC. It codes for CASSKGLAEIAKNIQYF.

This clonotype has only a few counts. CDR3 in amino acids: CASSLLAASYNEQFF. The CDR3 DNA sequence: TGTGCCAGCAGCTTACTAGCGGCCTCCTACAATGAGCAGTTCTTC. V usage is TRBV7-3 and J usage is TRBJ2-1, with 7 bases fitting TRBD2. Trimming took 2 bases from V and 0 from J; bases not matched to a gene: 1. This CDR3 region has 15 residues. CDR1 is SGHTA, CDR2 FQGTGA, per germline.

This clonotype appeared a few times. The chain has TRBV6-4 and TRBJ2-5; TRBD2 agrees at 7 bases. The J call is doubtful: the DNA matches TRBJ2-1 better. There are 14 residues in the CDR3. Germline CDR1 reads MRHNA; CDR2 reads SNTAGT. CDR3 sequence: CASKGEGAYNEQFF. The CDR3 nucleotides are TGTGCCAGCAAAGGGGAGGGCGCCTACAATGAGCAGTTCTTC.

Turning to this clonotype: Germline and junction disagree at one end, which may indicate a read error. The V and J genes are TRBV4-3 and TRBJ2-5; TRBD1 or TRBD2 may be the D gene (5 bases each). The germline CDR1 and CDR2 sequences are LGHNA and YSLEER. This CDR3 has 15 residues. CDR3 nucleotides: TGCGCCAGCAGCCAAGATCGGTGGGGCTGGGAGATCCAGTACTTC. Translating it yields CASSQDRWGWEIQYF.

This clonotype was counted between two and nine times. The genes are TRBV2 and TRBJ2-3; D gene ambiguous. V was shortened by 7 bases and J by 0 bases, with 17 bases between the two germline ends. Germline V gene lookup returns CDR1 SNHLY and CDR2 FYNNEI. The CDR3 loop spans 16 amino acids. Here the CDR3 DNA reads TGTGCCAGCAAAGACACCTTGGCAACTAGCACAGATACGCAGTATTTT. Translation: CASKDTLATSTDTQYF. The variable domain in full, completed from reference TRBV2 and TRBJ2-3, reads EPEVTQTPSHQVTQMGQEVILRCVPISNHLYFYWYRQILGQKVEFLVSFYNNEISEKSEIFDDQFSVERPDGSNFTLKIRSTKLEDSAMYFCASKDTLATSTDTQYFGPGTRLTVL.

J is TRBJ2-1 and V is TRBV5-1; D might be TRBD2 (5 bases). The V and J ends lost 0 bases and 6 bases respectively, with 13 bases between them. Germline CDR1 reads SGHRS; CDR2 reads YFSETQ. The CDR3 totals 15 residues. The CDR3 DNA reads as TGCGCCAGCAGCTTGGTAGGGAAAGAGGGCAATGAGCAGTTCTTC. Translation: CASSLVGKEGNEQFF.

The chain uses TRBV4-1 and TRBJ2-5; 11 bases fit TRBD2. V gave up 4 bases and J gave up 4 bases; unmatched junction bases: 8. Germline V CDR1 and CDR2: MGHRA, YSYEKL. This CDR3 has 16 residues. The CDR3 DNA reads as TGCGCCAGCAGCCTAGAGGAACTAGCGGGAGCAGAGACCCAGTACTTC. Its protein is CASSLEELAGAETQYF.

In its sample, this clonotype was seen a few times. The chain combines TRBV3-1 with TRBJ2-5; no clear D. There are 13 residues in the CDR3. CDR1 and CDR2 from the germline V gene are LGHDT and YNNKEL (reference sequence). V shed 0 bases and J shed 4 bases, with 6 bases lying between them. The CDR3 loop reads CASSQEIGETQYF. In DNA form, the CDR3 reads TGTGCCAGCAGCCAAGAAATCGGAGAGACCCAGTACTTC.

This clonotype was seen a few times. This chain joins TRBV7-3 and TRBJ1-1; possible D gene TRBD1, 6 bases. This CDR3 has 15 amino acids. V lost 4 bases and J lost 2, with 14 bases in between. CDR1 and CDR2 (germline): SGHTA, FQGTGA. This chain's CDR3 is CASSSGQSANTEAFF. The CDR3 nucleotides are TGTGCCAGCAGCTCTGGACAGTCCGCCAACACTGAAGCTTTCTTT.

The chain is built from TRBV10-3 and TRBJ1-5; D is perhaps TRBD1 (5 bases). Germline-derived CDR1 and CDR2 are ENHRY and SYGVKD. This CDR3 has 13 amino acids. V lost 11 bases and J lost 6, with 17 bases in between. The CDR3: CASGWDLGQPQHF. CDR3 nucleotide sequence: TGTGCCTCCGGTTGGGACCTCGGTCAGCCCCAGCATTTT.

The chain joins TRBV29-1 to TRBJ2-5; D is unresolved. The end of the DNA is better explained by TRBJ2-7, so the J call may be wrong. CDR1 is SQVTM, CDR2 ANQGSEA, per germline. This CDR3 region has 11 residues. In nucleotides, the CDR3 is TGCAGCGTTGCTACAGTTTACGAGCAGTACTTC. Translating it yields CSVATVYEQYF.

The V call is TRBV7-2, the J call TRBJ2-1; weak D call: TRBD2 (7 bases). The V gene's germline CDR1 is SGHTA and CDR2 FQGNSA. The CDR3 totals 18 residues. V was shortened by 1 base and J by 7 bases, with 23 bases between the two germline ends. The CDR3 loop reads CASSLVGFGAGAANEQFF. The CDR3 DNA reads TGTGCCAGCAGCTTAGTTGGGTTCGGCGCGGGGGCCGCAAATGAGCAGTTCTTC.

The V gene is TRBV20-1, the J gene TRBJ2-1, with TRBD1 matching 8 bases. The V gene end was trimmed by 3 bases and the J gene end by 6 bases; junction bases not matched to a gene: 10. There are 15 residues in the CDR3. The germline gives CDR1 DFQATT, CDR2 SNEGSKA (reference sequence). CDR3 protein: CSARDRVSGTNEQFF. The CDR3 DNA is TGCAGTGCTAGGGACAGGGTCTCCGGAACCAATGAGCAGTTCTTC.

V and J are TRBV7-2 and TRBJ2-1; either TRBD1 or TRBD2 may fit D (5 bases each). The V gene's germline CDR1 is SGHTA and CDR2 FQGNSA. V dropped 2 bases and J dropped 0 bases, with 17 bases sitting between them. The CDR3 has 18 residues. In DNA form, the CDR3 reads TGTGCCAGCAGCTTATACGCCGGGACGGTCAGCTCCTACAATGAGCAGTTCTTC. Translating it yields CASSLYAGTVSSYNEQFF.

This clonotype was counted between two and nine times. The chain is built from TRBV7-9 and TRBJ2-7; perhaps TRBD2 as D (5 bases). The germline CDR1 and CDR2 sequences are SEHNR and FQNEAQ (reference sequence). This CDR3 comprises 12 residues. The ends were cut back, 2 bases at V and 7 bases at J, with 9 bases in the middle. The CDR3 DNA follows: TGTGCCAGCAGCTTACGCCCGGGGGAGCAGTACTTC. It codes for CASSLRPGEQYF.